This TCR beta chain was found in a study of blood T cells in healthy people across ages. General observations from the study: There were more naive CD4+ cells and higher diversity in long-lived donors than in aged donors. With donor CMV status unknown, expanded clonotype changes were possibly confounded.

The sample providers were healthy Caucasian people from Russia, aged about 6 to 100. A second PCR, run for roughly 6 to 11 cycles, used a sample-barcoded 5' primer plus a J-beta primer mix. A tag from a template-switch adaptor with 12 random nucleotides marked each cDNA molecule. One entry per CDR3 protein results from TCRdb running MiXCR on the 5' RACE reads. The table shows around 1,700,000 distinct CDR3 sequences, with 28% occurring only once. This clonotype was detected many times. Its target is unknown. The germline CDR1 and CDR2 sequences are GTSNPN and SVGIG (reference sequence). V lost 5 bases to trimming and J lost 3 bases, with 7 bases between them. This CDR3 contains 11 residues.

The clonotype comes from a woman aged 25-40 years in good health. Sequenced input: blood. This chain joins TRBV30 and TRBJ2-5; D remains unclear. The CDR3 loop is CAWGPKETQYF. CDR3 bases: TGTGCCTGGGGACCTAAAGAGACCCAGTACTTC.